The 15 T cell receptor beta chains given below trace back to one sample, sequenced in a study of T cells in Graves' hyperthyroidism and ophthalmopathy. Regions amplified from RNA transcripts were the TCR beta CDR3 regions. Researchers ran a first-round RT-PCR on the TCR CDR3 using the HTBI primer set. A single record per CDR3 protein comes from TCRdb applying MiXCR to the multiplex PCR reads. The sample holds 400,000 to 450,000 distinct CDR3 sequences, roughly 15% seen once. The sequenced material came from blood. The origin of the receptors is a man younger than 30 with Graves' ophthalmopathy.

In its sample, this clonotype was seen many times. The chain has TRBV5-1 and TRBJ2-1; D assignment may be TRBD1 or TRBD2 (5 bases each). The CDR3 is 16 residues long. V dropped 0 bases and J dropped 3 bases, with 13 bases sitting between them. Germline CDR1 SGHRS, CDR2 YFSETQ. The CDR3 here is CASSLVGERIYNEQFF. The CDR3 coding sequence is TGCGCCAGCAGCTTGGTGGGGGAGCGAATCTACAATGAGCAGTTCTTC.

This clonotype was detected ten times or more. This chain links TRBV11-2 with TRBJ2-5; 8 bases are a match to TRBD1. With V trimmed by 6 bases and J by 5 bases, 14 bases remained unmatched. The CDR3 is made up of 16 amino acids. Germline CDR1 is SGHAT and CDR2 is FQNNGV. The CDR3 sequence is CASSSVDRDAWETQYF. CDR3 DNA: TGTGCCAGCAGTTCCGTGGACAGGGACGCCTGGGAGACCCAGTACTTC.

This clonotype was seen repeatedly, ten times or more. The chain links TRBV20-1 to TRBJ2-3, with 9 bases matching TRBD2. Germline-derived CDR1 and CDR2 are DFQATT and SNEGSKA (reference sequence). The V and J ends lost 5 bases and 3 bases, in that order; junction bases with no gene match: 0. This CDR3 is 12 amino acids long. The CDR3 reads CSAGLATDTQYF. The CDR3, as DNA: TGCAGTGCTGGACTAGCGACAGATACGCAGTATTTT.

This clonotype was picked up many times. The CDR3 is CASSPQPATGTEQYF. The CDR3 nucleotides read TGTGCCAGCAGTCCTCAGCCCGCCACAGGGACCGAGCAGTACTTC. The V gene is TRBV2, the J gene TRBJ2-7; possibly TRBD1 for D (6 bases). The CDR3 extends over 15 amino acids. The germline CDR1 and CDR2 sequences are SNHLY and FYNNEI. V was clipped by 5 bases and J by 6 bases, with 20 bases between them. Filled out from reference TRBV2 and TRBJ2-7, the complete variable domain reads EPEVTQTPSHQVTQMGQEVILRCVPISNHLYFYWYRQILGQKVEFLVSFYNNEISEKSEIFDDQFSVERPDGSNFTLKIRSTKLEDSAMYFCASSPQPATGTEQYFGPGTRLTVT.

The rearrangement joins TRBV4-2 to TRBJ1-5; 7 bases are a match to TRBD1. Germline V CDR1 and CDR2: LGHNA, YNFKEQ. The J segment lost 4 bases and the V segment lost 0 bases, leaving 6 bases of the junction unmatched. The CDR3 contains 16 residues. The CDR3 sequence: CASSQDTRGRNQPQHF. CDR3 bases: TGTGCCAGCAGCCAAGATACCAGGGGGAGGAATCAGCCCCAGCATTTT.

With regard to this clonotype: With a much larger clone just one base away, this may be a read error. The chain uses TRBV11-2 and TRBJ2-7; 12 nucleotides agree with TRBD1. Germline assignment: CDR1 SGHAT and CDR2 FQNNGV. The CDR3 consists of 16 residues. Written as DNA, the CDR3 is TGTGCCAGCAGCCCCCCGCCGGGACAGGGGGCGTACGGGCAGTACTTC. Translated, it gives CASSPPPGQGAYGQYF.

On this clonotype itself: Since a much larger clone is just one base distant, this may be a read error. The rearrangement uses TRBV7-2 and TRBJ2-5; 9 bases are a match to TRBD2. In germline, CDR1 is SGHTA, CDR2 FQGNSA. The CDR3 length is 13 residues. The CDR3 region is CAGSTGLAGTQYF. The CDR3 DNA is TGTGCCGGCAGCACGGGACTAGCCGGGACCCAGTACTTC.

A few counts support this clonotype. J is TRBJ1-5 and V is TRBV25-1; TRBD1 is a possible D gene (5 bases). The CDR3 is made up of 14 amino acids. Trimming cost V 2 bases and J 5 bases, with 10 bases left between them. Germline CDR1 and CDR2: MGHDK and SYGVNS. In DNA, the CDR3 is TGTGCCAGCAGTGAACAGGGATTTGATCAGCCCCAGCATTTT. Amino acids: CASSEQGFDQPQHF.

There are a few counts of this clonotype. This sequence joins TRBV27 and TRBJ2-7, with D hard to call. Trimming took off 6 bases at V and 3 bases at J, with 12 bases between the two ends. Germline V gives CDR1 MNHEY, CDR2 SMNVEV (reference sequence). The CDR3 has 13 residues. CDR3 residues: CASRDDLIYEQYF. The DNA for the CDR3 is TGTGCCAGCAGGGATGACCTAATCTACGAGCAGTACTTC.

This clonotype occurred many times. This rearrangement joins TRBV27 to TRBJ1-1; D is unresolved. Per the germline V gene, CDR1 is MNHEY and CDR2 is SMNVEV (reference sequence). Trimming stripped 5 bases from V and 1 base from J, with 8 bases between. The CDR3 runs 13 residues. DNA for the CDR3: TGTGCCAGCAGTCCTCTGGAGAACACTGAAGCTTTCTTT. This translates into CASSPLENTEAFF.

This clonotype has ten or more counts. V gene TRBV11-3 combines with J gene TRBJ1-3; a possible D gene is TRBD1 (5 bases). Germline CDR1 and CDR2: SGHNT and YENEEA. The CDR3 totals 14 residues. The germline V and J ends were trimmed by 6 bases and 3 bases, with 12 bases remaining between them. This CDR3 is CASSPGGFGNTIYF. CDR3 bases: TGTGCCAGCAGTCCCGGGGGATTTGGAAACACCATATATTTT.

This clonotype was seen more than once but under ten times. This CDR3 is CASSTRQAPYEQYF. The CDR3 DNA follows: TGCGCCAGCAGCACAAGACAGGCGCCCTACGAGCAGTACTTC. This rearrangement joins TRBV5-1 to TRBJ2-7; D might be TRBD1 (6 bases). The CDR3 covers 14 residues. Trimming pared 4 bases from V and 2 bases from J, leaving 13 bases between. CDR1 is SGHRS and CDR2 is YFSETQ in the germline V gene.

This clonotype was seen repeatedly, ten times or more. The chain links TRBV7-6 to TRBJ2-1; possibly TRBD2 for D (7 bases). Germline CDR1 reads SGHVS; CDR2 reads FNYEAQ. With 1 base removed from V and 7 bases from J, the gap between germline ends came to 11 bases. There are 14 residues in the CDR3. The CDR3 DNA sequence: TGTGCCAGCAGCTTAGTCGGGGGGCTAAATGAGCAGTTCTTC. Its protein is CASSLVGGLNEQFF.

This clonotype was recorded many times. The genes are TRBV7-9 and TRBJ1-1; D is uncertain. This CDR3 region has 13 residues. Trimming stripped 0 bases from V and 5 bases from J, with 7 bases between. Per germline, CDR1 SEHNR and CDR2 FQNEAQ (reference sequence). The CDR3 DNA follows: TGTGCCAGCAGCTTAGCATTGGGGACTGAAGCTTTCTTT. Protein sequence: CASSLALGTEAFF.

This clonotype has ten or more counts. At one end the junction does not follow the germline gene, possibly because of a read error. The chain recombines TRBV5-1 with TRBJ2-3; 12 bases agree with TRBD2. This CDR3 region has 16 residues. Germline-derived CDR1 and CDR2 are SGHRS and YFSETQ. CDR3 loop: CASSSTSGGGTDTQYF. CDR3 DNA: TGTGCCAGCAGCTCGACTAGCGGGGGCGGCACAGATACGCAGTATTTT.